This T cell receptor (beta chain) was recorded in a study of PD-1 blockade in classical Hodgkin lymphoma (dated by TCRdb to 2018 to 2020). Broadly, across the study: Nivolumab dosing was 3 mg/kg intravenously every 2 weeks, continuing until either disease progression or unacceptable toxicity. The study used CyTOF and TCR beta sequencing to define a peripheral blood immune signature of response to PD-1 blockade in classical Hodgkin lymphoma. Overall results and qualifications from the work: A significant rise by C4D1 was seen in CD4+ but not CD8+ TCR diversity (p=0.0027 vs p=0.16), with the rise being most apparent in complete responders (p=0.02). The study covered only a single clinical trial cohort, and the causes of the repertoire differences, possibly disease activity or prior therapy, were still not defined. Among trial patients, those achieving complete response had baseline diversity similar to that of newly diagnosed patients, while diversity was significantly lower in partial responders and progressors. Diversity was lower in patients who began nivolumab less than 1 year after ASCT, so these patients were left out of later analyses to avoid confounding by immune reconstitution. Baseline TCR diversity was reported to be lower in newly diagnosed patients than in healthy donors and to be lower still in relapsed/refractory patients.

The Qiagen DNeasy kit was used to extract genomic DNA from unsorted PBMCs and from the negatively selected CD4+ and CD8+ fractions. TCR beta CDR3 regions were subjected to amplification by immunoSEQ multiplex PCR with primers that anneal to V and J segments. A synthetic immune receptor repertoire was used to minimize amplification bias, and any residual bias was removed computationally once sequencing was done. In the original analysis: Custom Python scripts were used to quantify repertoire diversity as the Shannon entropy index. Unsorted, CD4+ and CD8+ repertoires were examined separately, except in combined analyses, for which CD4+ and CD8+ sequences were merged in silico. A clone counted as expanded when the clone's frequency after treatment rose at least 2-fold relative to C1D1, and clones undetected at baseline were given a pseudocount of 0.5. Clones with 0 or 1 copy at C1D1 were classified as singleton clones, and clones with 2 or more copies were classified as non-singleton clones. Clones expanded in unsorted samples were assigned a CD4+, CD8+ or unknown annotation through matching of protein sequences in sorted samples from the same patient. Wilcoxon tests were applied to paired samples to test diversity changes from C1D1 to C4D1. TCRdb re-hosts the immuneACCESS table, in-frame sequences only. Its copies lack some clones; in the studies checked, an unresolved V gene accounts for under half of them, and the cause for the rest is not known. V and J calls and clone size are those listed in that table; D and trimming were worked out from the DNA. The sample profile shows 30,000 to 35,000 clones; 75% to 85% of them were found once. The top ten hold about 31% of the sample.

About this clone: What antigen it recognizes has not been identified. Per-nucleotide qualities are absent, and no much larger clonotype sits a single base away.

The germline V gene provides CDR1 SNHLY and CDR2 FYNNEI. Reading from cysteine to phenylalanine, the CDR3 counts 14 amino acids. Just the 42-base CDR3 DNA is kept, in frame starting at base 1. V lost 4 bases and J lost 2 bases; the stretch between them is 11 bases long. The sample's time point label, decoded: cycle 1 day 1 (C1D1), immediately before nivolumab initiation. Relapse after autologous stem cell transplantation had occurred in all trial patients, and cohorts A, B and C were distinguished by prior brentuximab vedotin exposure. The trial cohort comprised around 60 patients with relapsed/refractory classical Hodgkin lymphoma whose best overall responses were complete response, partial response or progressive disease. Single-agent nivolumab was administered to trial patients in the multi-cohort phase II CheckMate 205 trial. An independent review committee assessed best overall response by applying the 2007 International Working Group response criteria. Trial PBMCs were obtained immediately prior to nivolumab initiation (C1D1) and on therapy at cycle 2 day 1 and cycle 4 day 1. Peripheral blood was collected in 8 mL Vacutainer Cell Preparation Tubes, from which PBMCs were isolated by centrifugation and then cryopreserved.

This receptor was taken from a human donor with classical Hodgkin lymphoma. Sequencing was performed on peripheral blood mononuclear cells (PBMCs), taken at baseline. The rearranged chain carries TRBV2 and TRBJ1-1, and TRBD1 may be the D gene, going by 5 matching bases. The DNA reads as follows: TGTGCCAGCAGTGTAATACAGGTAAACACTGAAGCTTTCTTT. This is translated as CASSVIQVNTEAFF. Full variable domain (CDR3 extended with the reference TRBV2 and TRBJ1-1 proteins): EPEVTQTPSHQVTQMGQEVILRCVPISNHLYFYWYRQILGQKVEFLVSFYNNEISEKSEIFDDQFSVERPDGSNFTLKIRSTKLEDSAMYFCASSVIQVNTEAFFGQGTRLTVV.